This TCR beta chain was sequenced in a study of T cells in localized non-small cell lung cancer. Broader study findings: Heterogeneity is still possible, as just one tumor region was sequenced. Higher blood T cell density went with longer overall survival. Out of the top 100 tumor clones, a median around 57 were seen in adjacent lung. Uninvolved adjacent lung had more T cell clonality than any other tissue, topping tumor.

Produced via immunoSEQ multiplex PCR; TCRdb's table is partial and in-frame only. Among fewer than 25,000 clones listed, around 88% were seen once. Notes on this clone: Antigen: not known.

Germline CDR1 and CDR2: SNHLY and FYNNEI. J gave up 8 bases and V 4 bases, and 7 bases lay outside the gene matches. The CDR3 spans 13 residues. The specimen comprised peripheral blood, sampled before any cancer treatment. The TCR originated in a male donor aged 60 or over with stage II squamous cell lung carcinoma. The chain is built from TRBV2 and TRBJ1-1; 7 bases are a match to TRBD1. CDR3 nucleotide sequence: TGTGCCAGCAGTGGATACAGGGGCGGGGAAGCTTTCTTT. Translation gives CASSGYRGGEAFF.